The subject of this entry is one TCR beta chain. It lacks a known antigen. No quality values exist for individual bases; no much larger clone is one base distant. In the paper's terms, the treatment or condition label means: live attenuated yellow fever vaccine strain. At every blood-draw timepoint, two biological replicates of bulk PBMCs were collected. A standard Ficoll-Paque protocol was used to isolate PBMCs from peripheral blood. TriZol was used to extract RNA from bulk PBMCs, from CD4 and CD8 fractions, and from dextramer-positive and dextramer-negative fractions. The CDR3 has 13 amino acids, counting the end cysteine and phenylalanine. Only CDR3 DNA remains: 39 bases, in frame from the first base. V and J are trimmed by 6 bases and 7 bases, and the gene matches miss 6 bases of the junction. CDR1 and CDR2, per the germline V gene (reference sequence), are MNHNY and SVGAGI. TCR cDNA was made using 5'RACE template switching, a step that added a universal primer site and unique molecular identifiers. cDNA synthesis was primed from both the TCR alpha and TCR beta constant segments. Libraries were amplified in two PCR steps, with sample barcodes and sequencing adapters added in the second step. Libraries were sequenced on Illumina HiSeq 2500 (2x100 bp) or NovaSeq (2x150 bp). As for how the authors treated the data: Reads were demultiplexed and collapsed into UMI consensus sequences with MIGEC, and V(D)J alignment was performed with MiXCR. Clonotypes responding to the vaccine were identified with edgeR on replicate PBMC samples, with the criteria of FDR below 0.01 and a log2 fold change above 5 up to day 15. Each bulk clonotype received a CD4 or CD8 identity based on whether the sequenced CD4 or CD8 repertoire contained that clonotype at higher abundance. The public sequencing data were trimmed at Q25 with fastp and processed into clonotypes with MiXCR by TCRdb, which kept only in-frame beta chains. Every entry covers one CDR3 protein and lists the most common genes and DNA from its rows. For this entry, the V and J calls and clone size follow TCRdb and not the study's own pipeline. The sample includes roughly 500,000 distinct CDR3 sequences, with about 19% observed a single time. Of the sample, around an eighth is held by the ten largest clones.

This sample was included in a study of T cells after yellow fever vaccination (dated by TCRdb to about 2019). As for the study more broadly: Libraries from fractions with low cell numbers were prepared with the SMART-Seq v4 Ultra Low Input RNA kit. To track T-cell clones before and after primary and booster YFV17D yellow fever vaccination, bulk TCR alpha and beta repertoires were sequenced longitudinally. The cohort comprised two healthy male donors, one aged 18 to 30 and one aged 30 to 40 years. Blood was collected at multiple timepoints before and after primary and secondary immunization, and bulk PBMC replicates and cell subsets were isolated.

Broad study findings and their caveats: A small share of clonotypes occurred in both CD4 and CD8 compartments, likely arising from convergent recombination. Because abundant contaminating clonotypes from the bulk population could be contained in FACS-sorted repertoires, computational filtering was required. Compared with the primary T-cell response, the secondary T-cell response was faster but weaker, reaching its peak on day 5 rather than on day 15. The study included only two donors, which limits how far the findings can be generalized. Most clones expanded after primary vaccination were re-detected after the booster (96% of CD4 and around 88% of CD8), suggesting broad memory maintenance.

The chain is made from TRBV6-6 and TRBJ2-3; 8 bases in the middle match TRBD1. The starting material was PBMCs, obtained 15 days after the yellow fever booster vaccination. The sequence was obtained from a man under 40 who received the YFV17D yellow fever vaccine. The DNA is as follows: TGTGCCAGCAGACCCCAGGGGGCTCATACGCAGTATTTT. The resulting protein is CASRPQGAHTQYF.